This T cell receptor beta chain is drawn from a study of blood T cell repertoires in COVID-19. The CDR3 is 15 residues long. Germline CDR1 SGDLS, CDR2 YYNGEE. After removal of 4 bases from V and 0 bases from J, the junction contained 3 bases not matched to a gene. Only one count was recorded for this clone. Sequencing used immunoSEQ multiplex PCR; TCRdb keeps in-frame clones, though not all of them. The table includes fewer than 300,000 clones, around 87% detected once. The TCR sequence derives from a woman aged 45-60 years with acute or convalescent COVID-19. The V call is TRBV9, the J call TRBJ2-2; 7 bases are shared with TRBD1. Sequenced: peripheral blood. DNA for the CDR3: TGTGCCAGCAGCAGCAGGGGGACGAACACCGGGGAGCTGTTTTTT. As protein: CASSSRGTNTGELFF. Filled out from reference TRBV9 and TRBJ2-2, the complete variable domain reads DSGVTQTPKHLITATGQRVTLRCSPRSGDLSVYWYQQSLDQGLQFLIQYYNGEERAKGNILERFSAQQFPDLHSELNLSSLELGDSALYFCASSSRGTNTGELFFGEGSRLTVL.